Following are 23 T cell receptor beta chains from one sample sequenced in a study of cytotoxic CD8 clonotypes in ibrutinib-treated CLL. The assay was immunoSEQ multiplex PCR, and TCRdb's table has in-frame clones only and misses some. The data show about 50,000 clones, more than 45% seen once. Sequencing used PBMCs, obtained after 12 months of ibrutinib treatment. The receptor set was obtained from a human donor with chronic lymphocytic leukemia.

V usage is TRBV11-2 and J usage is TRBJ1-1; 9 nucleotides match TRBD1. This CDR3 has 14 residues. Trimming took 5 bases from V and 7 from J; bases not matched to a gene: 8. CDR1 SGHAT and CDR2 FQNNGV come from the germline V gene. The CDR3: CASSPLQGAGEAFF. CDR3 in DNA: TGTGCCAGCAGCCCCCTACAGGGGGCCGGTGAAGCTTTCTTT.

This CDR3 is CASSSYSRPDTQYF. As DNA, the CDR3 is TGTGCCAGCAGCTCCTACTCTCGTCCAGATACGCAGTATTTT. This chain links TRBV7-2 with TRBJ2-3; unclear D gene. CDR1 is SGHTA and CDR2 is FQGNSA in the germline V gene. V was shortened by 4 bases and J by 4 bases, with 12 bases between the two germline ends. The CDR3 is made up of 14 amino acids.

This clone was counted only a few times. The J gene is TRBJ2-1, the V gene TRBV9, with D possibly TRBD2 on 6 matching bases. Trimming stripped 1 base from V and 4 bases from J, with 15 bases between. Germline-derived CDR1 and CDR2 are SGDLS and YYNGEE. CDR3 length equals 16 residues. The CDR3 loop reads CASSVSRDLAYNEQFF. CDR3 nucleotides: TGTGCCAGCAGCGTATCCCGGGACTTAGCTTACAATGAGCAGTTCTTC.

The chain joins TRBV25-1 to TRBJ2-4; the D is unclear. Trimming shortened V by 3 bases and J by 5 bases, and 2 bases separated the two germline ends. From germline, CDR1 is MGHDK and CDR2 SYGVNS. The CDR3 runs 11 residues. CDR3 amino acids: CASSEQNIQYF. The CDR3, as DNA: TGTGCCAGCAGTGAGCAAAACATTCAGTACTTC. Filled out from reference TRBV25-1 and TRBJ2-4, the complete variable domain reads EADIYQTPRYLVIGTGKKITLECSQTMGHDKMYWYQQDPGMELHLIHYSYGVNSTEKGDLSSESTVSRIRTEHFPLTLESARPSHTSQYLCASSEQNIQYFGAGTRLSVL.

The table lists this clone with a few counts. J is TRBJ2-7 and V is TRBV5-1; 7 bases line up with TRBD1. The CDR3 loop spans 15 amino acids. Per germline, CDR1 SGHRS and CDR2 YFSETQ. J gave up 3 bases and V 4 bases, and 10 bases lay outside the gene matches. CDR3 amino acids: CASSPEQGSGYEQYF. CDR3 bases: TGCGCCAGCAGCCCGGAACAGGGGTCTGGCTACGAGCAGTACTTC.

This clone was detected a few times. The rearrangement joins TRBV27 to TRBJ1-1, with 7 bases matching TRBD1. Germline CDR1 MNHEY, CDR2 SMNVEV (reference sequence). The CDR3 has 14 amino acids. V lost 6 bases to trimming and J lost 0 bases; unmatched junction nucleotides: 4. CDR3 in amino acids: CASRMDRMNTEAFF. As DNA, the CDR3 is TGTGCCAGCAGGATGGACAGGATGAACACTGAAGCTTTCTTT.

The table lists this clone with many counts. This specimen includes other DNA sequences encoding the same CDR3. This rearrangement joins TRBV9 to TRBJ2-1; D gene uncertain. The CDR3 sequence is 15 residues long. Between the trimmed V and J ends, which lost 3 bases and 1 base, there was a span of 11 bases. Germline V lookup: CDR1 SGDLS, CDR2 YYNGEE. CDR3 DNA: TGTGCCAGCAGCGCGCGCGAGAAGTCCTACAATGAGCAGTTCTTC. This encodes CASSAREKSYNEQFF.

This clone was counted only a few times. V usage is TRBV5-8 and J usage is TRBJ2-5, with 8 bases that match TRBD1. There are 14 residues in the CDR3. Losses at the gene ends were 9 bases for V and 3 bases for J; bases not matched to a gene: 10. CDR1 is SGHTS, CDR2 YDEGEE, per germline. In DNA, the CDR3 is TGTGCCACCCACGGGACAGGAGAAGAAGAGACCCAGTACTTC. This gives the protein CATHGTGEEETQYF.

There are a few counts of this clone. The chain has TRBV4-1 and TRBJ2-1; 16 bases match TRBD2. J was trimmed by 5 bases and V by 1 base; bases with no gene match: 5. This CDR3 comprises 18 residues. Germline V CDR1 and CDR2: MGHRA, YSYEKL. This CDR3 is CASSQAKGLAGGDNEQFF. The CDR3 nucleotides are TGCGCCAGCAGCCAAGCAAAGGGACTAGCGGGAGGGGACAATGAGCAGTTCTTC.

This chain uses TRBV7-9 with TRBJ1-2, with 7 bases matching TRBD1. The CDR3 is 15 residues long. The germline gives CDR1 SEHNR, CDR2 FQNEAQ (reference sequence). V lost 1 base, J lost 8 bases, and 10 bases stayed unmatched. CDR3 loop: CASSLGFRQGDGYTF. As DNA, the CDR3 is TGTGCCAGCAGCTTAGGATTTCGGCAGGGGGACGGCTACACCTTC.

The chain recombines TRBV11-2 with TRBJ2-3; D call uncertain. This CDR3 has 12 amino acids. V shed 3 bases and J shed 5 bases, with 6 bases lying between them. The germline CDR1 and CDR2 sequences are SGHAT and FQNNGV. CDR3 protein: CASSFPGDTQYF. The CDR3 DNA is TGTGCCAGCAGCTTCCCTGGAGATACGCAGTATTTT. Drawing the rest from reference TRBV11-2 and TRBJ2-3, the complete variable domain is EAGVAQSPRYKIIEKRQSVAFWCNPISGHATLYWYQQILGQGPKLLIQFQNNGVVDDSQLPKDRFSAERLKGVDSTLKIQPAKLEDSAVYLCASSFPGDTQYFGPGTRLTVL.

This clone was observed a few times. The genes are TRBV19 and TRBJ1-2, with D hard to call. V lost 0 bases and J lost 5, with 13 bases in between. CDR1 and CDR2 (germline): LNHDA, SQIVND (reference sequence). This CDR3 comprises 15 residues. CDR3 region: CASSIDPGRRYGYTF. CDR3 nucleotides: TGTGCCAGTAGTATAGATCCGGGGAGGCGATATGGCTACACCTTC. Full variable domain (remainder filled in from reference TRBV19 and TRBJ1-2): DGGITQSPKYLFRKEGQNVTLSCEQNLNHDAMYWYRQDPGQGLRLIYYSQIVNDFQKGDIAEGYSVSREKKESFPLTVTSAQKNPTAFYLCASSIDPGRRYGYTFGSGTRLTVV.

The chain combines TRBV18 with TRBJ1-2, with TRBD1 matching over 8 bases. This CDR3 comprises 18 residues. The V and J ends lost 3 bases and 0 bases, in that order; junction bases with no gene match: 12. Germline V gene sequence: CDR1 KGHSH, CDR2 LQKENI. CDR3 sequence: CASSPSPGQAPSNYGYTF. CDR3 coding DNA: TGTGCCAGCTCACCCTCTCCGGGACAGGCCCCTTCTAACTATGGCTACACCTTC. Complete variable domain (other parts from reference TRBV18 and TRBJ1-2): NAGVMQNPRHLVRRRGQEARLRCSPMKGHSHVYWYRQLPEEGLKFMVYLQKENIIDESGMPKERFSAEFPKEGPSILRIQQVVRGDSAAYFCASSPSPGQAPSNYGYTFGSGTRLTVV.

In its sample, this clone was seen a few times. V gene TRBV27 combines with J gene TRBJ1-5, with a tentative D call TRBD1 (5 bases). This CDR3 comprises 13 residues. From germline, CDR1 is MNHEY and CDR2 SMNVEV (reference sequence). The V end was cut by 0 bases, the J end by 6 bases, with 6 bases between. CDR3 protein: CASSLSGGQPQHF. For the CDR3, the DNA is TGTGCCAGCAGTTTATCTGGGGGTCAGCCCCAGCATTTT.

The chain carries TRBV28 and TRBJ1-2; D gene uncertain. The CDR3 is 13 amino acids. Germline V CDR1 and CDR2: MDHEN, SYDVKM. The ends were cut back, 6 bases at V and 5 bases at J, with 13 bases in the middle. The CDR3 DNA reads as TGTGCCAGCAGCCTCCCGGAGGGTTATGGCTACACCTTC. This translates into CASSLPEGYGYTF.

The CDR3 spells CASSLSGRGHTQYF. In nucleotides, the CDR3 is TGTGCCAGCAGCTTGTCGGGGAGAGGGCATACGCAGTATTTT. The chain links TRBV5-6 to TRBJ2-3; D possibly corresponds to TRBD2 (5 bases). This CDR3 spans 14 amino acids. Trimming stripped 1 base from V and 7 bases from J, with 13 bases between. Germline V gene lookup returns CDR1 SGHDT and CDR2 YYEEEE.

The genes are TRBV5-4 and TRBJ1-2; the match to TRBD1 covers 9 bases. Germline CDR1 and CDR2: SGHNT and YYREEE (reference sequence). Trimming cost V 0 bases and J 4 bases; bases outside gene matches: 7. The CDR3 extends over 16 amino acids. The CDR3 region has the DNA TGTGCCAGCAGCTTGGAGGGGACAGGGATCTCCTATGGCTACACCTTC. It is translated as CASSLEGTGISYGYTF.

The chain combines TRBV27 with TRBJ1-5; D is unclear. The germline gives CDR1 MNHEY, CDR2 SMNVEV (reference sequence). V gave up 4 bases and J gave up 1 base, with 11 bases separating them. CDR3 size: 15 residues. The CDR3: CASSYSLGSNQPQHF. The CDR3 DNA follows: TGTGCCAGCAGTTACTCGTTAGGGAGCAATCAGCCCCAGCATTTT.

In its sample, this clone was seen a few times. The chain is built from TRBV28 and TRBJ2-2; 9 bases match TRBD2. CDR1 is MDHEN, CDR2 SYDVKM, per germline. The CDR3 length is 15 residues. V was clipped by 2 bases and J by 4 bases; unmatched bases: 2. CDR3 residues: CASSLQLAGTGELFF. Written as DNA, the CDR3 is TGTGCCAGCAGTTTACAACTAGCGGGCACCGGGGAGCTGTTTTTT.

The count of this clone is one. This chain uses TRBV4-1 with TRBJ2-1; no firm D call. From germline, CDR1 is MGHRA and CDR2 YSYEKL. Trimming cost V 1 base and J 3 bases, with 13 bases left between them. CDR3 length equals 16 residues. In DNA, the CDR3 is TGCGCCAGCAGCCAAGGAGGAACACAACACTACAATGAGCAGTTCTTC. The encoded protein is CASSQGGTQHYNEQFF.

V is TRBV15 and J is TRBJ2-2, with D perhaps TRBD2 (6 bases). Germline CDR1 reads LNHNV; CDR2 reads YYDKDF (reference sequence). This CDR3 is built from 16 residues. The ends were cut back, 3 bases at V and 2 bases at J, with 13 bases in the middle. CDR3 sequence: CATSSGTFYNTGELFF. For the CDR3, the DNA is TGTGCCACCAGCAGTGGGACTTTCTATAACACCGGGGAGCTGTTTTTT.

The chain joins TRBV5-1 to TRBJ1-6; TRBD1 agrees at 7 bases. This CDR3 has 16 amino acids. Germline CDR1 reads SGHRS; CDR2 reads YFSETQ. Germline trimming cut 2 bases from V and 5 bases from J; bases unmatched to any gene: 7. This CDR3 is CASSFTSGQHNSPLHF. CDR3 DNA: TGCGCCAGCAGCTTCACCTCGGGACAGCATAATTCACCCCTCCACTTT.

This clone was observed a handful of times. The V and J genes are TRBV19 and TRBJ1-6, with 9 nucleotides matching TRBD1. In germline, CDR1 is LNHDA, CDR2 SQIVND (reference sequence). The CDR3 is made up of 14 amino acids. V was pared by 6 bases and J by 9 bases, with 6 bases of the junction left unmatched. CDR3: CASRGGQGPSPLHF. DNA for the CDR3: TGTGCCAGTAGAGGGGGACAGGGCCCTTCACCCCTCCACTTT.